This TCR beta chain is drawn from a study of T-cell memory formation after mild COVID-19 (dated by TCRdb to about 2021). About the study as a whole: TCR sequence clusters from the two donors were found to be largely donor specific. The cohort was made up of two young adult volunteers, one female and one male, who were previously healthy. In two donors, T-cell clones that expanded and contracted after mild COVID-19 were tracked by sequencing TCRalpha and TCRbeta repertoires over time. General conclusions and limits of the study: The study covered only a couple of mild cases, and larger cohorts including severe cases with pre-infection samples were considered necessary. Clones contracting from day 15 to 85 had balanced CD4/CD8 phenotypes, while a second wave expanding from day 15 to 37 was biased towards CD4+. The second-wave clones that peaked on day 37 were not confirmed to be SARS-CoV-2 specific. Some responding clones were found in pre-infection memory, which suggests that pre-existing cross-reactive memory T cells took part in the SARS-CoV-2 response. Contracting CD4+ clones turned up mainly in the CM and EM memory subsets, whereas EMRA was where CD8+ clones were enriched.

Ficoll-Paque density gradient centrifugation was used to isolate PBMCs. The listed sequencing device is Illumina NovaSeq 6000. Using 5'RACE with constant-segment primers, TCRalpha and TCRbeta cDNA libraries were constructed, with sample barcodes and unique molecular identifiers added in the process. Trizol reagent was used to extract RNA from every sample. Amplification of the libraries took two PCR steps, and the second step added a second sample barcode plus Illumina TruSeq adapters. The libraries were sequenced on an Illumina NovaSeq using 2 x 150 bp paired-end reads. The original methods were these. Demultiplexing of reads and collapsing into UMI-guided consensus sequences were performed with migec v1.2.7. Using mixcr v2.1.11, UMI consensuses were aligned to TRA and TRB V and J templates and then assembled into clonotypes. A clonotype was counted as expanded or contracted only if both edgeR and NoisET called the change significant, with noise models trained on biological replicates. For edgeR calls, the thresholds were a false discovery rate-adjusted p below 0.01 and a log2 fold-change of 1. As an exploratory analysis of dynamics, PCA with hierarchical clustering was applied to max-normalized trajectories of the 1000 most abundant clonotypes. Each responding clone was given a CD4 or CD8 phenotype based on the CD4+ and CD8+ repertoires, which had been sequenced separately. TCRdb's own reprocessing of the public reads used fastp at Q25 and MiXCR and kept productive beta chains. Rows matching on CDR3 protein sequence are summarized as one entry with the most common DNA and genes. The V and J calls follow TCRdb's processing rather than the paper's. For this sample the table gives 300,000 to 400,000 distinct CDR3 sequences, of which 25% to 30% were detected only once. The leading ten clones occupy approximately 13% of the sample.

The CDR3 runs 17 residues from the cysteine to the phenylalanine. The only DNA kept is the CDR3, 51 bases in frame from the first base. Based on the germline V gene, the CDR1 and CDR2 sequences are SGHTA and FQGTGA. V ends up 5 bases short and J 3 bases short, with an unmatched junction base count of 8. This clonotype was counted between two and nine times. Its antigen is currently not known. Per-base qualities were not stored, and no clone one base away is much larger. The sequence came from an adult woman who had mild COVID-19 (a few samples of this study predate the infection). The sample titles of this study are shuffled in the database, so cell type and time point are left out; the donor was told from shared clones. The source material was PBMCs or a T cell subset sorted from them (not recorded which). The chain joins TRBV7-3 to TRBJ2-4; TRBD2 fits 12 bases in the junction. The CDR3: CASSPQLAGGDKNIQYF. DNA sequence: TGTGCCAGCAGCCCCCAACTAGCGGGGGGAGACAAAAACATTCAGTACTTC.